These 25 T cell receptor beta chains share one sample of origin, sequenced in a study of blood T cell repertoires in COVID-19. Sequenced by immunoSEQ multiplex PCR; TCRdb stores in-frame clones only, minus some. This repertoire shows approximately 330,000 clones, just under 90% found once; its top ten account for about a tenth. Sample: PBMCs or T cells enriched from blood (not recorded which). Receptors originate from a woman under 40 who had recovered from COVID-19.

The V call is TRBV28, the J call TRBJ2-7; 12 bases align to TRBD2. With V trimmed by 6 bases and J by 7 bases, 10 bases remained unmatched. Germline V gene lookup returns CDR1 MDHEN and CDR2 SYDVKM. The CDR3 extends over 15 amino acids. The CDR3 loop reads CASSGTSGFPREQYF. DNA of the CDR3: TGTGCCAGCAGCGGGACTAGCGGGTTCCCTAGGGAGCAGTACTTC. Using reference TRBV28 and TRBJ2-7 for the parts outside the CDR3, the full variable domain is DVKVTQSSRYLVKRTGEKVFLECVQDMDHENMFWYRQDPGLGLRLIYFSYDVKMKEKGDIPEGYSVSREKKERFSLILESASTNQTSMYLCASSGTSGFPREQYFGPGTRLTVT.

The chain carries TRBV30 and TRBJ2-3, with 9 nucleotides matching TRBD2. Germline assignment: CDR1 GTSNPN and CDR2 SVGIG (reference sequence). Trimming removed 3 bases from V and 6 bases from J; junction bases left unmatched: 10. CDR3 length: 15 amino acids. The CDR3 is CAWRRGGRGLDTQYF. As DNA, the CDR3 is TGTGCCTGGAGGAGAGGCGGGAGGGGTTTGGATACGCAGTATTTT.

This chain joins TRBV6-2 or TRBV6-3 and TRBJ2-1; TRBD2 matches 9 bases. Trimming removed 5 bases from V and 5 bases from J; junction bases left unmatched: 7. The CDR3 spans 15 residues. CDR1 and CDR2 from the germline V gene are MNHEY and SVGEGT. The CDR3: CASSPVAGVNNEQFF. The CDR3 DNA sequence: TGTGCCAGCAGTCCAGTAGCGGGAGTAAACAATGAGCAGTTCTTC.

This clone is deemed medium-sized (0.01 to 0.1%). This sequence joins TRBV7-9 and TRBJ2-1, with 9 bases aligning to TRBD1. The V gene's germline CDR1 is SEHNR and CDR2 FQNEAQ (reference sequence). CDR3 length equals 18 residues. The trim removed 1 base at V and 7 bases at J, leaving 14 bases unmatched. This CDR3 is CASSLVRGDREVRNEQFF. The CDR3 nucleotides are TGTGCCAGCAGCTTAGTTAGGGGGGACAGGGAGGTGAGGAATGAGCAGTTCTTC. Variable domain in full (rest from reference TRBV7-9 and TRBJ2-1): DTGVSQNPRHKITKRGQNVTFRCDPISEHNRLYWYRQTLGQGPEFLTYFQNEAQLEKSRLLSDRFSAERPKGSFSTLEIQRTEQGDSAMYLCASSLVRGDREVRNEQFFGPGTRLTVL.

This chain links TRBV2 with TRBJ2-2; 11 bases line up with TRBD2. CDR1 and CDR2 (germline): SNHLY, FYNNEI. This CDR3 contains 16 residues. The V segment lost 2 bases and the J segment 4 bases; nucleotides outside the gene matches: 3. The CDR3 DNA sequence: TGTGCCAGCAGTGAAAGACTAGCGGGAAGCACCGGGGAGCTGTTTTTT. It yields the protein CASSERLAGSTGELFF.

This chain links TRBV14 with TRBJ1-1; perhaps TRBD1 as D (6 bases). The CDR3 extends over 14 amino acids. Germline V gene sequence: CDR1 SGHDN, CDR2 FVKESK. V lost 4 bases and J 5 bases, leaving 14 bases between the germline ends. DNA of the CDR3: TGTGCCAGCAGCCCGACAGGAACTGTGACTGAAGCTTTCTTT. This translates into CASSPTGTVTEAFF.

The chain links TRBV19 to TRBJ2-1, with 9 bases fitting TRBD1. Germline CDR1 and CDR2: LNHDA and SQIVND (reference sequence). V was clipped by 4 bases and J by 5 bases; unmatched bases: 6. The CDR3 is 15 amino acids. This CDR3 reads CASSSGQGSHNEQFF. The CDR3 bases are TGTGCCAGTAGTAGCGGACAGGGGAGCCACAATGAGCAGTTCTTC.

The V call is TRBV6-5, the J call TRBJ2-7; no firm D call. The CDR3 spans 14 residues. Germline CDR1 MNHEY, CDR2 SVGAGI. V was clipped by 0 bases and J by 5 bases, with 11 bases between them. CDR3 residues: CASSYSSQSHEQYF. The CDR3 DNA reads as TGTGCCAGCAGTTACTCGTCACAGTCCCACGAGCAGTACTTC.

The gene calls are TRBV7-9 and TRBJ2-1; the match to TRBD1 covers 8 bases. The CDR3 runs to 16 residues. The germline gives CDR1 SEHNR, CDR2 FQNEAQ (reference sequence). V trimming: 4 bases; J trimming: 9 bases; junction bases outside the gene matches: 14. The CDR3 region is CASSSRTGWNSSEQFF. DNA of the CDR3: TGTGCCAGCAGCTCCCGGACAGGGTGGAATAGTAGTGAGCAGTTCTTC.

This clone was seen only a few times. The chain has TRBV6-5 and TRBJ2-7; D may be TRBD1 (6 bases). Germline CDR1 reads MNHEY; CDR2 reads SVGAGI. The CDR3 contains 13 residues. V was shortened by 2 bases and J by 2 bases, with 7 bases between the two germline ends. As DNA, the CDR3 is TGTGCCAGCAGTTACGACAGGACCTACGAGCAGTACTTC. Translation gives CASSYDRTYEQYF.

This clone was observed a handful of times. This chain connects TRBV4-1 to TRBJ2-7; 8 bases are shared with TRBD1. The CDR3 consists of 15 residues. Looked up from germline, CDR1 is MGHRA and CDR2 is YSYEKL. V gave up 0 bases and J gave up 3 bases; unmatched junction bases: 4. The CDR3 nucleotides read TGCGCCAGCAGCCAAGAAGGACAGGGCATCTACGAGCAGTACTTC. It codes for CASSQEGQGIYEQYF.

This chain links TRBV10-3 with TRBJ1-1; a weak D match, TRBD1 (5 bases). V was shortened by 6 bases and J by 1 base, with 12 bases between the two germline ends. The CDR3 spans 14 residues. Germline lookup yields CDR1 ENHRY and CDR2 SYGVKD. CDR3 residues: CAIRPPGRNTEAFF. The CDR3 bases are TGTGCCATCAGACCCCCAGGGCGGAACACTGAAGCTTTCTTT.

This chain connects TRBV27 to TRBJ2-7, with D perhaps TRBD1 (6 bases). In germline, CDR1 is MNHEY, CDR2 SMNVEV (reference sequence). CDR3 size: 14 residues. V was pared by 7 bases and J by 7 bases, with 20 bases between. The CDR3 is CASTRDTVWEEQYF. In nucleotides, the CDR3 is TGTGCCAGCACCCGGGACACCGTTTGGGAAGAGCAGTACTTC.

On this clone: The identical CDR3 is also encoded by other nucleotide sequences in the sample. The genes are TRBV6-5 and TRBJ1-5; TRBD1 agrees at 8 bases. The CDR3 has 14 residues. Germline V gene sequence: CDR1 MNHEY, CDR2 SVGAGI. After removal of 5 bases from V and 4 bases from J, the junction contained 4 bases not matched to a gene. Written as DNA, the CDR3 is TGTGCCAGCAGTCGACAGGGGTCTAATCAGCCCCAGCATTTT. It specifies CASSRQGSNQPQHF.

The CDR3 DNA is TGTGCCAGCAAAAGAAAGCGGGACGGAACCTACGAGCAGTACTTC. Residues: CASKRKRDGTYEQYF. The V and J genes are TRBV6-5 and TRBJ2-7; 7 bases match TRBD2. Germline lookup yields CDR1 MNHEY and CDR2 SVGAGI. With V trimmed by 7 bases and J by 2 bases, 11 bases remained unmatched. The CDR3 totals 15 residues.

The chain combines TRBV28 with TRBJ2-7; D perhaps matches TRBD1 (5 bases). V shed 3 bases and J shed 2 bases, with 11 bases lying between them. The CDR3 has 14 residues. In germline, CDR1 is MDHEN, CDR2 SYDVKM. The CDR3 DNA is TGTGCCAGCAGTTTCCCGGACAAAACCTACGAGCAGTACTTC. Protein sequence: CASSFPDKTYEQYF.

V usage is TRBV5-1 and J usage is TRBJ2-1, with 11 positions matching TRBD2. Looked up from germline, CDR1 is SGHRS and CDR2 is YFSETQ. CDR3 length: 16 amino acids. Here the CDR3 DNA reads TGCCCCCGCAGCCGCGGGGGGGCTAGCGGGAGGAATGAGCAGTTCTTC. Protein: CPRSRGGASGRNEQFF.

V usage is TRBV27 and J usage is TRBJ2-7; 12 bases map to TRBD2. V trimming: 7 bases; J trimming: 7 bases; junction bases outside the gene matches: 11. CDR3 length equals 15 residues. The germline CDR1 and CDR2 sequences are MNHEY and SMNVEV (reference sequence). DNA of the CDR3: TGTGCCAGCACTTCTCGACTAGCGGGAGTATGGGAGCAGTACTTC. It yields the protein CASTSRLAGVWEQYF.

The chain combines TRBV7-2 with TRBJ2-1; 13 bases align to TRBD2. Germline CDR1 SGHTA, CDR2 FQGNSA. Germline trimming cut 4 bases from V and 0 bases from J; bases unmatched to any gene: 9. The CDR3 totals 19 residues. The CDR3 coding sequence is TGTGCCAGCAGCTCTCGGACTAGCGGGAGACTTAGCTCCTACAATGAGCAGTTCTTC. It translates to CASSSRTSGRLSSYNEQFF.

In its sample, this clone was seen once. This sequence joins TRBV4-1 and TRBJ1-1, with D perhaps TRBD1 (6 bases). CDR3 length: 15 amino acids. Germline CDR1 and CDR2: MGHRA and YSYEKL. Trimming took off 4 bases at V and 2 bases at J, with 14 bases between the two ends. CDR3 nucleotide sequence: TGCGCCAGCAGCCGAGAACAGGGAGCCAACACTGAAGCTTTCTTT. This translates into CASSREQGANTEAFF.

The genes are TRBV5-1 and TRBJ2-2; 9 bases match TRBD2. Germline CDR1 reads SGHRS; CDR2 reads YFSETQ. V was pared by 0 bases and J by 8 bases, with 8 bases of the junction left unmatched. CDR3 length: 16 residues. CDR3 DNA sequence: TGCGCCAGCAGCTTGGATTATTCTAGCGGGATTGGGGAGCTGTTTTTT. It translates to CASSLDYSSGIGELFF.

The J gene is TRBJ2-7, the V gene TRBV7-9; 7 bases align to TRBD2. V lost 5 bases and J lost 3; bases outside the gene matches: 13. This CDR3 region has 16 residues. Germline loops: CDR1 SEHNR, CDR2 FQNEAQ (reference sequence). The CDR3 coding sequence is TGTGCCAGCAGCCTCGGGACTACCGGGACGTACTACGAGCAGTACTTC. Encoded protein: CASSLGTTGTYYEQYF.

This clone has just one count. This chain joins TRBV7-9 and TRBJ1-2, with D possibly being TRBD1 (6 bases). Germline V CDR1 and CDR2: SEHNR, FQNEAQ (reference sequence). The length of the CDR3 is 18 residues. V was clipped by 5 bases and J by 4 bases, with 26 bases between them. CDR3 sequence reads: CASSPPWTEGTPFYGYTF. The CDR3 DNA follows: TGTGCCAGCAGCCCTCCCTGGACAGAAGGGACCCCCTTCTATGGCTACACCTTC.

The rearrangement joins TRBV29-1 to TRBJ2-3; weak D call: TRBD2 (5 bases). V lost 0 bases, J lost 4 bases, and 20 bases lay in between. Germline V gene data show CDR1 as SQVTM and CDR2 as ANQGSEA. This CDR3 has 17 amino acids. The CDR3 DNA reads as TGCAGCGTTGAAGATCCGGTCGGGGTCCGTCCTTCAGATACGCAGTATTTT. Protein product: CSVEDPVGVRPSDTQYF.

J is TRBJ2-5 and V is TRBV19; 10 bases align to TRBD1. The CDR3 has 14 amino acids. CDR1 is LNHDA and CDR2 is SQIVND in the germline V gene (reference sequence). With 8 bases clipped from V and 0 bases from J, the junction kept 3 bases outside the gene matches. DNA for the CDR3: TGTGCCAGTTTGGGACAGGGGAACCAAGAGACCCAGTACTTC. Translation gives CASLGQGNQETQYF.